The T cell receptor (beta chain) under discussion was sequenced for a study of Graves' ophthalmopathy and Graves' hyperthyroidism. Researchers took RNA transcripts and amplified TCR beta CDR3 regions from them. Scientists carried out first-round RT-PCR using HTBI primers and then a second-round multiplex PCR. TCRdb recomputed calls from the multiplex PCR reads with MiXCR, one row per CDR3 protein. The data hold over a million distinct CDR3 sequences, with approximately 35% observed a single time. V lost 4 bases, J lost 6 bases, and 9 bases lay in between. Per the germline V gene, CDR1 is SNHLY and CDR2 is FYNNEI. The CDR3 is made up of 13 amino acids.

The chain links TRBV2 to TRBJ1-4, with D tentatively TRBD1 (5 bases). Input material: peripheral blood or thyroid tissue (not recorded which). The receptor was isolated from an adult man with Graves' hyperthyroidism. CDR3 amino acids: CASSGRAHEKLFF. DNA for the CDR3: TGTGCCAGCAGTGGCAGGGCCCATGAAAAACTGTTTTTT.